These 32 T cell receptor beta chains came from one sample sequenced in a study of T cell changes during pregnancy in multiple sclerosis. Profiled with immunoSEQ multiplex PCR; TCRdb holds only in-frame clones, not every one. The sample has roughly 50,000 clones, approximately 94% seen once. The sequencing here drew on CD8+ T cells from peripheral blood mononuclear cells, taken in the third trimester of pregnancy. Source of these receptors: a female donor with multiple sclerosis, enrolled in a pregnancy study.

V and J are TRBV7-6 and TRBJ1-1, with 9 positions matching TRBD1. The length of the CDR3 is 13 residues. V lost 4 bases to trimming and J lost 8 bases; unmatched junction nucleotides: 5. CDR1 and CDR2 from the germline V gene are SGHVS and FNYEAQ. The CDR3 here is CASSSTGGAEAFF. CDR3 coding DNA: TGTGCCAGCAGCTCAACAGGGGGCGCGGAAGCTTTCTTT.

The V gene is TRBV6-5, the J gene TRBJ2-7; D is undetermined. Trimming removed 5 bases from V and 0 bases from J, with 8 bases in between. CDR1 is MNHEY and CDR2 is SVGAGI in the germline V gene. CDR3 length: 13 amino acids. CDR3 nucleotide sequence: TGTGCCAGCAGTCCCCGTCCCTCCTACGAGCAGTACTTC. Its translation is CASSPRPSYEQYF.

This clone appeared once. The J gene is TRBJ2-7, the V gene TRBV9, with 8 bases that match TRBD2. V lost 0 bases and J lost 5; bases outside the gene matches: 7. The CDR3 is 15 amino acids. Germline CDR1 SGDLS, CDR2 YYNGEE. Here the CDR3 reads CASSVETGLEDEQYF. Here the CDR3 DNA reads TGTGCCAGCAGCGTAGAAACGGGACTAGAAGACGAGCAGTACTTC.

The chain is built from TRBV10-1 and TRBJ1-1; D possibly corresponds to TRBD1 (5 bases). Trimming stripped 3 bases from V and 1 base from J, with 9 bases between. Looked up from germline, CDR1 is WNHNN and CDR2 is SYGVQD (reference sequence). The CDR3 runs 14 residues. The CDR3 region is CASSEGAGNTEAFF. The CDR3 nucleotides are TGCGCCAGCAGTGAAGGGGCAGGGAACACTGAAGCTTTCTTT.

The rearrangement joins TRBV7-6 to TRBJ2-1, with TRBD2 identical over 12 bases. The CDR3 runs to 15 residues. After removal of 0 bases from V and 6 bases from J, the junction contained 0 bases not matched to a gene. Germline V gives CDR1 SGHVS, CDR2 FNYEAQ. The CDR3 nucleotides are TGTGCCAGCAGCTTAGCGGGACTAGCGGGCAATGAGCAGTTCTTC. This codes for CASSLAGLAGNEQFF.

The chain joins TRBV9 to TRBJ1-1; D is ambiguous. Trimming took off 0 bases at V and 0 bases at J, with 6 bases between the two ends. The CDR3 totals 14 residues. Germline CDR1 SGDLS, CDR2 YYNGEE. CDR3 amino acids: CASSVADMNTEAFF. The DNA for the CDR3 is TGTGCCAGCAGCGTAGCCGACATGAACACTGAAGCTTTCTTT.

This sequence joins TRBV7-2 and TRBJ2-3; D is perhaps TRBD2 (6 bases). The CDR3 has 15 amino acids. Trimming took 5 bases from V and 0 from J, leaving 12 bases between them. Germline CDR1 and CDR2: SGHTA and FQGNSA. The CDR3 DNA follows: TGTGCCAGCAGCGAGAGGACTACTAGCACAGATACGCAGTATTTT. This codes for CASSERTTSTDTQYF. Full variable domain (rest looked up from reference TRBV7-2 and TRBJ2-3): GAGVSQSPSNKVTEKGKDVELRCDPISGHTALYWYRQSLGQGLEFLIYFQGNSAPDKSGLPSDRFSAERTGGSVSTLTIQRTQQEDSAVYLCASSERTTSTDTQYFGPGTRLTVL.

The chain is built from TRBV6-1 and TRBJ2-4, with D uncertain. The CDR3 sequence is 16 residues long. Germline CDR1 is MNHNS and CDR2 is SASEGT. Trimming shortened V by 3 bases and J by 3 bases, and 15 bases separated the two germline ends. This chain's CDR3 is CASSDFTRHGKNIQYF. Here the CDR3 DNA reads TGTGCCAGCAGTGACTTTACGAGACATGGCAAAAACATTCAGTACTTC.

The V call is TRBV6-4, the J call TRBJ2-3; 7 nucleotides agree with TRBD2. The CDR3 has 15 amino acids. Germline assignment: CDR1 MRHNA and CDR2 SNTAGT. Losses at the gene ends were 5 bases for V and 3 bases for J; bases not matched to a gene: 8. The DNA of the CDR3 is TGTGCCAGCAGTCCGGCGGGAGAGGTAACAGATACGCAGTATTTT. Encoded protein: CASSPAGEVTDTQYF.

This clone has a single count. This chain joins TRBV10-3 and TRBJ2-3, with 14 bases identical to TRBD2. The CDR3 is 14 residues long. Looked up from germline, CDR1 is ENHRY and CDR2 is SYGVKD. V lost 7 bases and J lost 6; bases outside the gene matches: 3. The CDR3 loop reads CAIMGLAGVDTQYF. The DNA of the CDR3 is TGTGCCATCATGGGACTAGCGGGAGTTGATACGCAGTATTTT.

The chain is built from TRBV5-1 and TRBJ2-5, with 13 bases matching TRBD2. The CDR3 length is 18 residues. The germline V gene has CDR1 SGHRS and CDR2 YFSETQ. V shed 0 bases and J 0 bases; nucleotides not matched to a gene: 5. The CDR3 DNA follows: TGCGCCAGCAGCTTGGACGGACTAGCGGGAGTGAACCAAGAGACCCAGTACTTC. It specifies CASSLDGLAGVNQETQYF.

The chain carries TRBV27 and TRBJ2-3; D is unresolved. V dropped 2 bases and J dropped 3 bases, with 6 bases sitting between them. The CDR3 extends over 13 amino acids. Germline V CDR1 and CDR2: MNHEY, SMNVEV (reference sequence). CDR3 bases: TGTGCCAGCAGTTTACTCAGTACAGATACGCAGTATTTT. As protein: CASSLLSTDTQYF.

The chain recombines TRBV13 with TRBJ2-1; TRBD2 agrees at 9 bases. The germline V gene has CDR1 PRHDT and CDR2 FYEKMQ (reference sequence). The CDR3 spans 15 residues. Trimming cost V 3 bases and J 7 bases; bases outside gene matches: 7. The CDR3 nucleotides read TGTGCCAGCAGCTTCACCTCTAGCGGGAAGAATGAGCAGTTCTTC. Its protein is CASSFTSSGKNEQFF.

This chain uses TRBV7-8 with TRBJ1-1; weak D call: TRBD1 (6 bases). Germline values: CDR1 SGHVS, CDR2 FQNEAQ. There are 13 residues in the CDR3. The V gene lost 6 bases and the J gene lost 11 bases, with 19 bases spanning the gap. The CDR3: CASRTTGSVLAFF. The DNA of the CDR3 is TGTGCCAGCAGAACTACAGGGAGCGTTTTGGCTTTCTTT.

V gene TRBV7-9 combines with J gene TRBJ2-1; 9 nucleotides line up with TRBD2. The CDR3 totals 16 residues. Germline assignment: CDR1 SEHNR and CDR2 FQNEAQ (reference sequence). V was pared by 6 bases and J by 5 bases, with 11 bases of the junction left unmatched. This CDR3 is CASSPASGRHNNEQFF. The CDR3 DNA reads as TGTGCCAGCAGTCCCGCAAGCGGGAGGCACAACAATGAGCAGTTCTTC.

This clone came up once. This chain joins TRBV7-9 and TRBJ2-3; 10 bases fit TRBD2. Germline V gene data show CDR1 as SEHNR and CDR2 as FQNEAQ (reference sequence). This CDR3 has 15 amino acids. Germline trimming cut 5 bases from V and 1 base from J; bases unmatched to any gene: 3. CDR3: CASSIGTSGTDTQYF. CDR3 coding DNA: TGTGCCAGCAGCATAGGGACTAGCGGCACAGATACGCAGTATTTT.

The chain employs TRBV2 and TRBJ1-1; 8 positions agree with TRBD1. Germline-derived CDR1 and CDR2 are SNHLY and FYNNEI. The CDR3 extends over 13 amino acids. V shed 11 bases and J 6 bases; nucleotides not matched to a gene: 11. The CDR3 is CAGKTGAGAEAFF. CDR3 DNA: TGTGCCGGAAAGACAGGGGCGGGTGCTGAAGCTTTCTTT.

The V call is TRBV19, the J call TRBJ2-1; 9 positions agree with TRBD2. Trimming took 1 base from V and 5 from J; bases not matched to a gene: 6. The CDR3 extends over 16 amino acids. The V gene's germline CDR1 is LNHDA and CDR2 SQIVND (reference sequence). The CDR3 region has the DNA TGTGCCAGTAGTATAGCGCTAGCGGGGATTAACAATGAGCAGTTCTTC. This gives the protein CASSIALAGINNEQFF.

The rearrangement joins TRBV7-9 to TRBJ2-2; D is perhaps TRBD1 (5 bases). Germline V CDR1 and CDR2: SEHNR, FQNEAQ (reference sequence). The V gene lost 2 bases and the J gene lost 0 bases, with 16 bases spanning the gap. This CDR3 contains 18 residues. The CDR3 region is CASSLTFRAPPNTGELFF. As DNA, the CDR3 is TGTGCCAGCAGCTTAACGTTCAGGGCACCCCCGAACACCGGGGAGCTGTTTTTT.

V and J are TRBV28 and TRBJ1-5; D may be TRBD1 (5 bases). The germline V gene encodes CDR1 MDHEN and CDR2 SYDVKM. V lost 7 bases to trimming and J lost 11 bases, with 24 bases between them. CDR3 size: 15 residues. This chain's CDR3 is CASIQDTGGGIAQHF. CDR3 bases: TGTGCCAGCATCCAGGACACGGGCGGGGGTATAGCCCAGCATTTT.

The chain joins TRBV29-1 to TRBJ2-5; D is uncertain. The J call is doubtful: the DNA matches TRBJ2-7 better. Germline values: CDR1 SQVTM, CDR2 ANQGSEA. The CDR3 contains 11 residues. The CDR3 spells CSVEDSYEQYF. CDR3 in DNA: TGCAGCGTTGAAGATTCCTACGAGCAGTACTTC.

CDR3 bases: TGTGCCAGCAGTTACGGGGGGACCGGGGAGCTGTTTTTT. Translated: CASSYGGTGELFF. The J gene is TRBJ2-2, the V gene TRBV6-6, with D possibly being TRBD2 (6 bases). The CDR3 extends over 13 amino acids. Trimming cost V 2 bases and J 5 bases, with 6 bases left between them. CDR1 MNHNY and CDR2 SVGAGI come from the germline V gene (reference sequence).

This rearrangement joins TRBV30 to TRBJ2-1; 13 bases are shared with TRBD2. The CDR3 runs 14 residues. The V and J ends lost 3 bases and 6 bases, in that order; junction bases with no gene match: 2. Germline V CDR1 and CDR2: GTSNPN, SVGIG (reference sequence). Here the CDR3 DNA reads TGTGCCTGGAGGCGGACTAGCGGGAGCAATGAGCAGTTCTTC. This encodes CAWRRTSGSNEQFF.

The V call is TRBV7-9, the J call TRBJ2-1, with 9 positions matching TRBD1. Germline V lookup: CDR1 SEHNR, CDR2 FQNEAQ (reference sequence). The ends lost 2 bases at V and 6 bases at J; junction bases unmatched: 2. The CDR3 spans 14 residues. CDR3 bases: TGTGCCAGCAGCTTAATGACAGGGGGCAATGAGCAGTTCTTC. Residues: CASSLMTGGNEQFF. Together with reference TRBV7-9 and TRBJ2-1, the CDR3 gives the full variable domain: DTGVSQNPRHKITKRGQNVTFRCDPISEHNRLYWYRQTLGQGPEFLTYFQNEAQLEKSRLLSDRFSAERPKGSFSTLEIQRTEQGDSAMYLCASSLMTGGNEQFFGPGTRLTVL.

CDR3 DNA sequence: TGTGCAAGTCCCATTAGGGAAGACTGGACACCGGGGGGAAACATTCAGTACTTC. The encoded protein is CASPIREDWTPGGNIQYF. The rearrangement uses TRBV12-2 and TRBJ2-4; the D call TRBD2 from the table was never checked on the DNA. TRBV12-2 is annotated as a pseudogene. CDR3 size: 18 residues.

The chain joins TRBV6-1 to TRBJ2-7; 11 positions match TRBD1. This CDR3 has 15 residues. Trimming at V came to 2 bases and at J to 4 bases, leaving 4 bases not matched to a gene. Germline-derived CDR1 and CDR2 are MNHNS and SASEGT. CDR3 protein: CASSERGQGAYEQYF. CDR3 bases: TGTGCCAGCAGTGAACGAGGACAGGGGGCGTACGAGCAGTACTTC.

This rearrangement joins TRBV7-9 to TRBJ1-1; D is unclear. This CDR3 comprises 12 residues. Germline CDR1 SEHNR, CDR2 FQNEAQ (reference sequence). Trimming took off 1 base at V and 7 bases at J, with 7 bases between the two ends. This CDR3 is CASSLEAGEAFF. CDR3 coding DNA: TGTGCCAGCAGCTTAGAGGCGGGTGAAGCTTTCTTT.

The rearrangement links TRBV19 to TRBJ1-2; maybe TRBD1 (6 bases). The germline V gene encodes CDR1 LNHDA and CDR2 SQIVND (reference sequence). V shed 7 bases and J shed 4 bases, with 19 bases lying between them. This CDR3 is 15 amino acids long. The CDR3 nucleotides read TGTGCCAGTACCGCCACTACAGGGTACGCCTATGGCTACACCTTC. Translating it yields CASTATTGYAYGYTF.

The rearrangement links TRBV28 to TRBJ1-1, with TRBD1 matching 7 bases. Germline CDR1 MDHEN, CDR2 SYDVKM. V lost 8 bases and J lost 4; bases outside the gene matches: 7. The CDR3 runs 13 residues. The CDR3 sequence is CASEEGGFTEAFF. The CDR3, as DNA: TGTGCCAGCGAAGAAGGGGGCTTCACTGAAGCTTTCTTT.

The chain is built from TRBV4-3 and TRBJ2-1; the match to TRBD1 covers 7 bases. The CDR3 runs 17 residues. Looked up from germline, CDR1 is LGHNA and CDR2 is YSLEER. Trimming cost V 4 bases and J 2 bases; bases outside gene matches: 11. DNA of the CDR3: TGCGCCAGCAGCCCCCGTCCCCCGGGGACAGCCTACAATGAGCAGTTCTTC. This encodes CASSPRPPGTAYNEQFF.

This chain's CDR3 is CASSTTSALQETQYF. CDR3 bases: TGTGCCAGCAGTACGACTAGCGCCCTGCAAGAGACCCAGTACTTC. V is TRBV6-5 and J is TRBJ2-5; TRBD2 aligns across 8 bases. Germline V lookup: CDR1 MNHEY, CDR2 SVGAGI. The CDR3 loop spans 15 amino acids. The trim removed 5 bases at V and 2 bases at J, leaving 7 bases unmatched.

This sequence joins TRBV10-3 and TRBJ2-1; the D gene is possibly TRBD1 (6 bases). The CDR3 runs 12 residues. CDR1 and CDR2 from the germline V gene are ENHRY and SYGVKD. Trimming removed 6 bases at V and 5 bases at J, with 8 bases between. The CDR3 spells CAIRTGNNEQFF. As DNA, the CDR3 is TGTGCCATCAGGACAGGCAACAATGAGCAGTTCTTC.